This record concerns one T cell receptor beta chain sequence. The sample comes from a study of shared clonotypes between healthy human individuals. Across the study: CD8 memory received one plate per donor, CD8 naive two, CD4 memory three and CD4 naive three.

Researchers ran the assay at a deep level. Per the original data handling: ImmunoSEQ gave junction-only sequences without quality scores, so filtering differed. TCRdb keeps only in-frame clones here, not all; method: immunoSEQ multiplex PCR. The V and J calls and the clone size are those of that table, but D and trimming were determined from the DNA. This table holds approximately 980,000 clones, more than 75% found once. CD4+ cell separation produced CD45RA+ naive and CD45RA-negative memory subsets. V lost 4 bases to trimming and J lost 3 bases, with 16 bases between them. The CDR3 sequence is 16 residues long. Germline assignment: CDR1 MDHEN and CDR2 SYDVKM.

The receptor comes from a man between 18 and 35 years old in good health. V gene TRBV28 combines with J gene TRBJ1-5; tentatively, D is TRBD1 (6 bases). The sequenced material came from memory CD4+ T cells sorted from blood. Subset indicated: CD45RA-negative fraction. The CDR3 nucleotides read TGTGCCAGCAGTTCTCCAGGGGAAGGGAACAATCAGCCCCAGCATTTT. It is translated as CASSSPGEGNNQPQHF.